This TCR beta chain was sequenced in a study of blood T cell repertoires in COVID-19. The ends were cut back, 4 bases at V and 2 bases at J, with 14 bases in the middle. This CDR3 contains 15 residues. Germline V gene sequence: CDR1 MGHRA, CDR2 YSYEKL. Method: immunoSEQ multiplex PCR; TCRdb's copy keeps in-frame clones and lacks some. This table has roughly 160,000 clones, approximately 80% appearing once. Only a few counts were recorded for this clone. The sequence came from a woman in her fifties or sixties who had recovered from COVID-19. The sample comprised PBMCs or T cells enriched from blood (not recorded which). The V and J genes are TRBV4-1 and TRBJ2-5, with D perhaps TRBD2 (5 bases). As DNA, the CDR3 is TGCGCCAGCAGCCGGGAGAGTAACGGGCAAGAGACCCAGTACTTC. As protein: CASSRESNGQETQYF.